What follows are 29 T cell receptor beta chains derived from one specimen sequenced in a study of cytomegalovirus exposure and HLA in healthy donors (dated by TCRdb to the late 2010s). Library method: the immunoSEQ multiplex PCR assay. The multiplex PCR relied on a mix of 60 forward primers for TCR Vbeta segments and 13 reverse primers for TCR Jbeta segments. What TCRdb holds here is the immuneACCESS table cut down to in-frame rearrangements. Part of the clones is not present; checked against another copy, under half of the missing clones reflect an unresolved V gene, and the others are unexplained. Present in this sample are some 110,000 clones, 83% of which were seen just once. 6.1% of the sample lies in the top ten. Sequencing was done on a sample of PBMCs. Every receptor here comes from a man between 18 and 29 years old in good health and CMV-seronegative.

This clone was seen once. The chain links TRBV7-4 to TRBJ2-1; D possibly corresponds to TRBD2 (6 bases). Trimming took off 8 bases at V and 5 bases at J, with 10 bases between the two ends. From germline, CDR1 is SGHVT and CDR2 SQSDAQ. This CDR3 spans 12 amino acids. CDR3 amino acids: CASAGPHNEQFF. In nucleotides, the CDR3 is TGTGCCAGCGCGGGACCCCACAATGAGCAGTTCTTC.

The chain recombines TRBV29-1 with TRBJ2-7; 9 positions match TRBD1. The CDR3 covers 14 residues. Trimming at V came to 7 bases and at J to 4 bases, leaving 11 bases not matched to a gene. The germline V gene has CDR1 SQVTM and CDR2 ANQGSEA. The CDR3 loop reads CSARAGQGMYEQYF. The CDR3 DNA is TGCAGCGCTCGCGCCGGACAGGGGATGTACGAGCAGTACTTC.

The chain combines TRBV28 with TRBJ2-5; the match to TRBD2 covers 7 bases. The trim removed 5 bases at V and 5 bases at J, leaving 11 bases unmatched. The CDR3 has 15 amino acids. Germline CDR1 reads MDHEN; CDR2 reads SYDVKM. CDR3 sequence (DNA): TGTGCCAGCAGTCCGCCGGGGGAGGGAGGCGAGACCCAGTACTTC. This encodes CASSPPGEGGETQYF. Combining the CDR3 with reference TRBV28 and TRBJ2-5 gives the whole variable domain DVKVTQSSRYLVKRTGEKVFLECVQDMDHENMFWYRQDPGLGLRLIYFSYDVKMKEKGDIPEGYSVSREKKERFSLILESASTNQTSMYLCASSPPGEGGETQYFGPGTRLLVL.

The chain is built from TRBV29-1 and TRBJ1-2, with D tentatively TRBD1 (5 bases). Between the trimmed V and J ends, which lost 2 bases and 2 bases, there was a span of 6 bases. This CDR3 spans 12 amino acids. Germline CDR1 and CDR2: SQVTM and ANQGSEA. DNA for the CDR3: TGCAGCGTTGAAAAGGGGAACTATGGCTACACCTTC. Amino acids: CSVEKGNYGYTF.

This chain connects TRBV29-1 to TRBJ2-7; TRBD1 matches 9 bases. J gave up 5 bases and V 5 bases, and 10 bases lay outside the gene matches. The CDR3 contains 14 residues. CDR1 and CDR2 from the germline V gene are SQVTM and ANQGSEA. CDR3 nucleotides: TGCAGCGTTAGCCGCCGGGACAGGGTCCACGAGCAGTACTTC. This encodes CSVSRRDRVHEQYF.

The chain employs TRBV29-1 and TRBJ1-2; D possibly corresponds to TRBD1 (5 bases). The CDR3 is 12 residues long. CDR1 is SQVTM and CDR2 is ANQGSEA in the germline V gene. V was pared by 4 bases and J by 5 bases, with 11 bases between. CDR3 DNA sequence: TGCAGCGTTGGAGGACGGACATATGGCTACACCTTC. This encodes CSVGGRTYGYTF.

V gene TRBV19 combines with J gene TRBJ1-5; no definite D call. The CDR3 sequence is 14 residues long. The germline CDR1 and CDR2 sequences are LNHDA and SQIVND (reference sequence). The V and J ends lost 9 bases and 7 bases respectively, with 19 bases between them. CDR3 nucleotide sequence: TGTGCCAGCCCCAACCGGGGAATAAGGCAGCCCCAGCATTTT. Translated: CASPNRGIRQPQHF.

The chain couples TRBV4-3 to TRBJ2-5; D possibly corresponds to TRBD2 (5 bases). The CDR3 extends over 15 amino acids. The germline V gene encodes CDR1 LGHNA and CDR2 YSLEER. V was pared by 1 base and J by 5 bases, with 14 bases between. The CDR3 nucleotides read TGCGCCAGCAGCCAAGCCCTCGGGGTTGGGGAGACCCAGTACTTC. It is translated as CASSQALGVGETQYF.

There are a few counts of this clone. The chain recombines TRBV7-3 with TRBJ2-1; TRBD2 matches at 12 bases. CDR3 size: 14 residues. Losses at the gene ends were 3 bases for V and 10 bases for J; bases not matched to a gene: 4. CDR1 and CDR2 (germline): SGHTA, FQGTGA. DNA of the CDR3: TGTGCCAGCAGCTTGACTAGCGGGAGAAGGGAGCAGTTCTTC. Protein sequence: CASSLTSGRREQFF.

The V gene is TRBV19, the J gene TRBJ2-2; 8 positions agree with TRBD1. V lost 5 bases to trimming and J lost 6 bases; unmatched junction nucleotides: 2. The CDR3 is made up of 13 amino acids. Germline V gene data show CDR1 as LNHDA and CDR2 as SQIVND (reference sequence). The CDR3 loop is CASSLQGAGELFF. The CDR3 DNA follows: TGTGCCAGTAGTTTACAGGGGGCCGGGGAGCTGTTTTTT.

This chain joins TRBV19 and TRBJ2-5; 10 nucleotides agree with TRBD1. J was trimmed by 4 bases and V by 4 bases; bases with no gene match: 6. Germline V gene sequence: CDR1 LNHDA, CDR2 SQIVND (reference sequence). The CDR3 sequence is 15 residues long. The CDR3 is CASSSHGTGVETQYF. CDR3 in DNA: TGTGCCAGTAGTAGCCACGGGACAGGGGTAGAGACCCAGTACTTC.

The rearrangement uses TRBV6-1 and TRBJ1-3; 8 nucleotides match TRBD1. This CDR3 has 15 amino acids. CDR1 is MNHNS, CDR2 SASEGT, per germline. V gave up 5 bases and J gave up 0 bases; unmatched junction bases: 3. The CDR3 is CASSNTGGSGNTIYF. The CDR3 nucleotides read TGTGCCAGCAGTAACACAGGGGGCTCTGGAAACACCATATATTTT.

The genes are TRBV10-3 and TRBJ2-6; tentative D call: TRBD2 (5 bases). Germline-derived CDR1 and CDR2 are ENHRY and SYGVKD. The CDR3 has 18 amino acids. Trimming cost V 3 bases and J 1 base, with 16 bases left between them. CDR3 in amino acids: CAISDQQGLISGANVLTF. The CDR3 nucleotides read TGTGCCATCAGTGATCAACAAGGACTTATTTCTGGGGCCAACGTCCTGACTTTC.

This sequence joins TRBV7-2 and TRBJ2-4, with 9 nucleotides matching TRBD2. Germline V lookup: CDR1 SGHTA, CDR2 FQGNSA. The trim removed 0 bases at V and 7 bases at J, leaving 4 bases unmatched. This CDR3 has 15 residues. For the CDR3, the DNA is TGTGCCAGCAGCTTAGCGCGGACTAGCGTGAACATTCAGTACTTC. Translating gives CASSLARTSVNIQYF.

This clone was picked up a small number of times. The V call is TRBV5-6, the J call TRBJ2-7; the match to TRBD1 covers 7 bases. The junction had 8 bases not matched to a gene; V was cut back by 0 bases and J by 5 bases. CDR3 size: 15 residues. In germline, CDR1 is SGHDT, CDR2 YYEEEE. The CDR3 loop reads CASSLVGTADDEQYF. CDR3 in DNA: TGTGCCAGCAGCTTGGTTGGGACAGCCGACGACGAGCAGTACTTC.

The gene calls are TRBV5-6 and TRBJ1-5; D is possibly TRBD1 (5 bases). The germline gives CDR1 SGHDT, CDR2 YYEEEE. The ends were cut back, 4 bases at V and 6 bases at J, with 17 bases in the middle. The length of the CDR3 is 15 residues. The CDR3 sequence: CASSPLGGAGQPQHF. The CDR3 bases are TGTGCCAGCAGCCCTCTTGGAGGGGCGGGTCAGCCCCAGCATTTT.

The genes are TRBV7-9 and TRBJ1-3; no firm D call. Germline assignment: CDR1 SEHNR and CDR2 FQNEAQ (reference sequence). The CDR3 has 13 residues. V was pared by 3 bases and J by 11 bases, with 14 bases between. The DNA for the CDR3 is TGTGCCAGCAGCTTTAAAAGTGCAGGCTCCATATATTTT. Residues: CASSFKSAGSIYF.

This clone was picked up one time. V gene TRBV6-1 combines with J gene TRBJ1-3; D ambiguous. V shed 5 bases and J shed 3 bases, with 8 bases lying between them. The CDR3 spans 13 residues. Germline V gene sequence: CDR1 MNHNS, CDR2 SASEGT. CDR3 DNA sequence: TGTGCCAGCAGTTCTTCAGGTGGAAACACCATATATTTT. Protein product: CASSSSGGNTIYF.

This clone is a singleton in its sample. The rearrangement joins TRBV25-1 to TRBJ2-7; D unresolved. Germline CDR1 is MGHDK and CDR2 is SYGVNS. V gave up 5 bases and J gave up 6 bases, with 11 bases separating them. This CDR3 is 12 amino acids long. DNA of the CDR3: TGTGCCAGCAGTCGCCAGGCCGGCGAGCAGTACTTC. It specifies CASSRQAGEQYF.

V usage is TRBV21-1 and J usage is TRBJ2-3; the table's D call of TRBD1 was not tested on the DNA. TRBV21-1 is a recognized pseudogene. The CDR3 consists of 15 residues. CDR3 region: CASSTGTGVPDTQYF. CDR3 DNA: TGTGCCAGCAGCACCGGGACAGGGGTACCAGATACGCAGTATTTT.

The V and J genes are TRBV7-9 and TRBJ1-2; D remains ambiguous. CDR1 SEHNR and CDR2 FQNEAQ come from the germline V gene (reference sequence). The CDR3 is 13 amino acids. The V and J ends lost 5 bases and 11 bases respectively, with 18 bases between them. DNA for the CDR3: TGTGCCAGCAGCATCAATCCACTCGTACAGTACACCTTC. Translating gives CASSINPLVQYTF.

The V call is TRBV10-1, the J call TRBJ2-2; D is ambiguous. The V end lost 5 bases, the J end lost 4 bases, and 5 bases lay between the germline ends. The CDR3 runs to 12 residues. Germline V gives CDR1 WNHNN, CDR2 SYGVQD (reference sequence). The CDR3: CASSHGTGELFF. CDR3 nucleotide sequence: TGCGCCAGCAGTCACGGCACCGGGGAGCTGTTTTTT.

This clone was counted once. The chain has TRBV5-8 and TRBJ2-7; 8 bases are a match to TRBD1. Germline CDR1 SGHTS, CDR2 YDEGEE. The V gene end was trimmed by 4 bases and the J gene end by 12 bases; junction bases not matched to a gene: 15. The CDR3 has 14 amino acids. This CDR3 reads CASSPLTRQGAAYF. DNA of the CDR3: TGTGCCAGCAGCCCCTTAACCCGGCAGGGGGCGGCGTACTTC.

The table lists this clone with a few counts. The chain is built from TRBV5-1 and TRBJ2-2, with 11 bases fitting TRBD1. V gave up 5 bases and J gave up 8 bases; unmatched junction bases: 14. Germline V gives CDR1 SGHRS, CDR2 YFSETQ. The CDR3 totals 17 residues. In DNA, the CDR3 is TGCGCCAGCAGAACCGTCCGGACAGGGGGCGAAGGTGGGGAGCTGTTTTTT. Protein sequence: CASRTVRTGGEGGELFF.

This clone has only one observation. The V call is TRBV11-3, the J call TRBJ2-7; the D gene is possibly TRBD2 (5 bases). The CDR3 contains 13 residues. V dropped 3 bases and J dropped 7 bases, with 13 bases sitting between them. CDR1 and CDR2 (germline): SGHNT, YENEEA. CDR3 sequence: CASSFQMEAEQYF. CDR3 DNA: TGTGCCAGCAGCTTCCAGATGGAGGCAGAGCAGTACTTC.

In this sample, this clone turned up once. V is TRBV27 and J is TRBJ2-3; 7 bases are shared with TRBD1. V trimming: 6 bases; J trimming: 1 base; junction bases outside the gene matches: 10. The CDR3 has 16 residues. CDR1 and CDR2 (germline): MNHEY, SMNVEV (reference sequence). The DNA of the CDR3 is TGTGCCAGCAGACTCCACCCGGGACAGCGCACAGATACGCAGTATTTT. Its protein product is CASRLHPGQRTDTQYF.

The chain combines TRBV28 with TRBJ2-7; 8 nucleotides match TRBD1. The V gene end was trimmed by 7 bases and the J gene end by 0 bases; junction bases not matched to a gene: 5. The CDR3 totals 14 residues. Germline V gene data show CDR1 as MDHEN and CDR2 as SYDVKM. This CDR3 reads CASISGQASYEQYF. CDR3 bases: TGTGCCAGCATCTCGGGACAGGCCTCCTACGAGCAGTACTTC.

J is TRBJ2-7 and V is TRBV10-1, with TRBD1 matching 10 bases. With 2 bases clipped from V and 2 bases from J, the junction kept 6 bases outside the gene matches. Germline CDR1 reads WNHNN; CDR2 reads SYGVQD (reference sequence). The CDR3 is 16 residues long. The CDR3 nucleotides are TGCGCCAGCAGTGAGGGGAGAGGGACAGGGGCCTACGAGCAGTACTTC. Translating it yields CASSEGRGTGAYEQYF.

The V gene is TRBV7-2, the J gene TRBJ2-7; 8 bases align to TRBD1. V lost 3 bases, J lost 3 bases, and 4 bases stayed unmatched. CDR1 is SGHTA, CDR2 FQGNSA, per germline. The CDR3 is 14 amino acids. This CDR3 is CASSLDRELYEQYF. The CDR3 region has the DNA TGTGCCAGCAGCTTGGACAGGGAACTCTACGAGCAGTACTTC. The whole variable domain, filled in from reference TRBV7-2 and TRBJ2-7, reads GAGVSQSPSNKVTEKGKDVELRCDPISGHTALYWYRQSLGQGLEFLIYFQGNSAPDKSGLPSDRFSAERTGGSVSTLTIQRTQQEDSAVYLCASSLDRELYEQYFGPGTRLTVT.